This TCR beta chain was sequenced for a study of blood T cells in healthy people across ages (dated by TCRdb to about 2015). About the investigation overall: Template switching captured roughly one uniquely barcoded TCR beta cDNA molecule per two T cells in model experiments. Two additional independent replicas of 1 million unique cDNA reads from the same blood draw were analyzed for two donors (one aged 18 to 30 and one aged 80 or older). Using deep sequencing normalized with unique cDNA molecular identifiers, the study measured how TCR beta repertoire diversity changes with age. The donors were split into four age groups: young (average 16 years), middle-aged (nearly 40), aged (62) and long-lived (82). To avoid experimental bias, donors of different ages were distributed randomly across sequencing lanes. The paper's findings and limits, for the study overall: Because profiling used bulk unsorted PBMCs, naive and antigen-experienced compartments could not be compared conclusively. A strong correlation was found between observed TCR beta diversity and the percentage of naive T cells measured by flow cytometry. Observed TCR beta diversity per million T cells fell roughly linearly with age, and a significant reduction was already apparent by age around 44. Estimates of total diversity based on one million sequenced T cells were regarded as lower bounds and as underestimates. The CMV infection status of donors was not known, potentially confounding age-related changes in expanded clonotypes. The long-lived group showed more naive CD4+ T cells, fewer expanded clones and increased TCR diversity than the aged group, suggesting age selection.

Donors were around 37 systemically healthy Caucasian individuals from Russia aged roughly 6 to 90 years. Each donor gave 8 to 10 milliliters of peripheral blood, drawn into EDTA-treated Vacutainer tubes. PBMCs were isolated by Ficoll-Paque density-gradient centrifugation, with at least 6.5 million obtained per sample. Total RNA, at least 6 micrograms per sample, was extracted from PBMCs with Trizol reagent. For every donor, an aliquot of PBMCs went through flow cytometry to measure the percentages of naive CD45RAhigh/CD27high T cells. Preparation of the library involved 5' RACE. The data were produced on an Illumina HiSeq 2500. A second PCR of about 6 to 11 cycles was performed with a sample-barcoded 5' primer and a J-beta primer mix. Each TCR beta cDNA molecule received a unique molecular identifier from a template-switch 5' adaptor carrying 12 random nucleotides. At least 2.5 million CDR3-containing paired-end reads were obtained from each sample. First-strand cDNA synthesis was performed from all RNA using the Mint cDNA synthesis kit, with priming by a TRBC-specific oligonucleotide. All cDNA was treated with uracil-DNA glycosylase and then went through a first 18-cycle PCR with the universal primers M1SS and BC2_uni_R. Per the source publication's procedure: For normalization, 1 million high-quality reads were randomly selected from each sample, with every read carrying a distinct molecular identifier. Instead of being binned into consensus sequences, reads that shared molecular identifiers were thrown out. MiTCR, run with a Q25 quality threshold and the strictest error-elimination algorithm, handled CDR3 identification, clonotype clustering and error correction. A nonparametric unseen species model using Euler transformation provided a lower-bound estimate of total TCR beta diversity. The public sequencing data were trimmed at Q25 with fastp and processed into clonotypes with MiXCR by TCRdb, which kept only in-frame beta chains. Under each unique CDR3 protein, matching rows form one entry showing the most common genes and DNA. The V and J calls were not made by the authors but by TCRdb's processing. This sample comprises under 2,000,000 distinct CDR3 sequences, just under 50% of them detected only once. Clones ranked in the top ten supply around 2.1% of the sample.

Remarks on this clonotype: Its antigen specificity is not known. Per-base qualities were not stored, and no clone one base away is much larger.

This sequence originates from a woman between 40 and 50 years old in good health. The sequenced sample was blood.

The CDR3 amino acid sequence is: CSVKEGSQPQHF. The nucleotide sequence reads TGCAGCGTTAAGGAGGGAAGCCAGCCCCAGCATTTT. The chain employs TRBV29-1 and TRBJ1-5, with no confident D gene call. Trimming removed 5 bases from V and 7 bases from J, leaving 12 bases between the germline ends. The germline V gene sets CDR1 to SQVTM and CDR2 to ANQGSEA. From its cysteine to its phenylalanine, the CDR3 spans 12 amino acids. The DNA shown is the 36-base CDR3, in frame from base 1.